These 2 T cell receptor beta chains share one sample of origin, sequenced in a study of shared clonotypes between healthy human individuals. Naive CD8 isolation took CD45RO-negative cells positively selected for CCR7 and excluded terminally differentiated effector memory CD45RA+ cells. The table came from immunoSEQ multiplex PCR; TCRdb's copy has only in-frame clones and leaves some out. The sample includes millions of clones, about 93% seen only once; the top ten take more than 1.5%. Sequencing was done on a sample of naive CD8+ T cells from PBMCs. These receptors were taken from a man aged 18 to 35 in good health. Some clones in this sample may be carry-over from other donors' samples.

J is TRBJ2-5 and V is TRBV9, with D perhaps TRBD2 (6 bases). Germline-derived CDR1 and CDR2 are SGDLS and YYNGEE. The CDR3 length is 15 residues. The V end was cut by 0 bases, the J end by 5 bases, with 14 bases between. DNA of the CDR3: TGTGCCAGCAGCGTAGCTCCCGGGAGTTGGGAGACCCAGTACTTC. The encoded protein is CASSVAPGSWETQYF. Full variable domain (outside the CDR3, taken from reference TRBV9 and TRBJ2-5): DSGVTQTPKHLITATGQRVTLRCSPRSGDLSVYWYQQSLDQGLQFLIQYYNGEERAKGNILERFSAQQFPDLHSELNLSSLELGDSALYFCASSVAPGSWETQYFGPGTRLLVL.

V usage is TRBV9 and J usage is TRBJ1-1; TRBD1 might be the D (5 bases). Trimming took off 3 bases at V and 4 bases at J, with 22 bases between the two ends. This CDR3 has 17 amino acids. Germline V CDR1 and CDR2: SGDLS, YYNGEE. The CDR3 spells CASSDSRDGSLGTEAFF. The DNA for the CDR3 is TGTGCCAGCAGCGACTCTCGGGACGGATCCCTGGGCACTGAAGCTTTCTTT.